The 22 T cell receptor beta chains in this list originate from one sample, sequenced in a study of cytomegalovirus exposure and HLA in healthy donors. PCR used 60 Vbeta primers and 13 Jbeta primers. Assay: immunoSEQ multiplex PCR; the TCRdb copy retains only in-frame clones and omits some. Of 60,000 or so clones listed, roughly 73% are singletons. The material sequenced was PBMCs. These receptors were collected from a woman aged 40 to 50 in good health and CMV-seropositive.

This rearrangement joins TRBV27 to TRBJ1-1, with D maybe TRBD1 (6 bases). The length of the CDR3 is 14 residues. Germline values: CDR1 MNHEY, CDR2 SMNVEV (reference sequence). The V end was cut by 7 bases, the J end by 1 base, with 13 bases between. The CDR3 nucleotides are TGTGCCAGCACTCCCACAGGGTGGAACACTGAAGCTTTCTTT. Its translation: CASTPTGWNTEAFF.

The chain combines TRBV30 with TRBJ1-5; D perhaps matches TRBD1 (5 bases). The CDR3 loop spans 15 amino acids. Per the germline V gene, CDR1 is GTSNPN and CDR2 is SVGIG (reference sequence). The ends were cut back, 0 bases at V and 5 bases at J, with 14 bases in the middle. CDR3 nucleotides: TGTGCCTGGAGTGTTTTAGGGGTTGGAGATCAGCCCCAGCATTTT. Protein: CAWSVLGVGDQPQHF.

The chain joins TRBV12-5 to TRBJ1-1; TRBD1 aligns across 8 bases. V lost 3 bases, J lost 6 bases, and 3 bases stayed unmatched. Per germline, CDR1 LGHNT and CDR2 FRNRAP. The CDR3 is 13 amino acids. The CDR3 DNA reads TGTGCTAGTGGTTTACAGGGGGGGGCTGAAGCTTTCTTT. Translated, it gives CASGLQGGAEAFF.

This clone occurred once. The V and J genes are TRBV9 and TRBJ2-1; the match to TRBD2 covers 7 bases. CDR3 length: 15 amino acids. Germline assignment: CDR1 SGDLS and CDR2 YYNGEE. The ends lost 0 bases at V and 3 bases at J; junction bases unmatched: 3. CDR3 amino acids: CASSVGAGDYNEQFF. DNA of the CDR3: TGTGCCAGCAGCGTAGGGGCGGGGGACTACAATGAGCAGTTCTTC.

V and J are TRBV19 and TRBJ1-1, with 9 nucleotides matching TRBD1. This CDR3 has 15 residues. Germline CDR1 reads LNHDA; CDR2 reads SQIVND (reference sequence). Unmatched junction bases numbered 11, after V lost 7 bases and J lost 5 bases. CDR3 sequence: CASTIINRGPTEAFF. CDR3 sequence (DNA): TGTGCCAGTACCATAATAAACAGGGGGCCGACTGAAGCTTTCTTT.

This rearrangement joins TRBV27 to TRBJ1-6; 10 bases fit TRBD1. V shed 5 bases, J shed 7 bases, and the junction held 5 bases outside the gene matches. The length of the CDR3 is 15 residues. Germline V gives CDR1 MNHEY, CDR2 SMNVEV (reference sequence). The CDR3 DNA follows: TGTGCCAGCAGTCAACCGGGACAGGGGAATTCACCCCTCCACTTT. It yields the protein CASSQPGQGNSPLHF.

The chain is built from TRBV11-2 and TRBJ1-2; TRBD1 aligns across 7 bases. The J segment lost 8 bases and the V segment lost 4 bases, leaving 7 bases of the junction unmatched. The germline V gene encodes CDR1 SGHAT and CDR2 FQNNGV. There are 13 residues in the CDR3. The CDR3 loop reads CASSSQGVWGYTF. Here the CDR3 DNA reads TGTGCCAGCAGCTCTCAGGGGGTATGGGGCTACACCTTC.

The gene calls are TRBV11-2 and TRBJ2-2; 8 bases agree with TRBD1. Trimming took 3 bases from V and 6 from J; bases not matched to a gene: 0. This CDR3 comprises 13 residues. Germline loops: CDR1 SGHAT, CDR2 FQNNGV. This CDR3 is CASSLDRAGELFF. The CDR3 DNA reads TGTGCCAGCAGCTTGGACAGGGCCGGGGAGCTGTTTTTT.

This clone was picked up a small number of times. The chain recombines TRBV29-1 with TRBJ1-1; 8 nucleotides agree with TRBD1. The CDR3 has 14 amino acids. The J segment lost 5 bases and the V segment lost 5 bases, leaving 10 bases of the junction unmatched. The germline CDR1 and CDR2 sequences are SQVTM and ANQGSEA. The CDR3 spells CSVQNQGARTEAFF. The CDR3 bases are TGCAGCGTTCAAAATCAGGGGGCGAGGACTGAAGCTTTCTTT.

This clone was observed a few times. The chain joins TRBV7-3 to TRBJ1-2; D is perhaps TRBD1 (6 bases). V was pared by 6 bases and J by 7 bases, with 15 bases between. Germline assignment: CDR1 SGHTA and CDR2 FQGTGA. The CDR3 is 13 amino acids. The CDR3, as DNA: TGTGCCAGCAGTTTGGACAGTTTTCGTGGCTACACCTTC. Translating it yields CASSLDSFRGYTF.

The chain recombines TRBV6-1 with TRBJ2-7, with 10 bases fitting TRBD1. The CDR3 is made up of 16 amino acids. The germline V gene encodes CDR1 MNHNS and CDR2 SASEGT. After removal of 4 bases from V and 3 bases from J, the junction contained 9 bases not matched to a gene. As DNA, the CDR3 is TGTGCCAGCAGTGGAACTAAAGGGACAGGGGACTACGAGCAGTACTTC. Translated, it gives CASSGTKGTGDYEQYF.

With respect to this clone: One junction end disagrees with the germline gene, perhaps due to a read error. The V and J genes are TRBV7-9 and TRBJ2-7, with 9 nucleotides matching TRBD1. CDR3 length equals 14 residues. The germline CDR1 and CDR2 sequences are SEHNR and FQNEAQ (reference sequence). The CDR3 DNA reads as TGTTCCAGCAGCTCCGGGACAGGGTGGAACGAGCAGTACTTC. Its translation: CSSSSGTGWNEQYF.

A note on this clone: Other DNA sequences within the sample encode an identical CDR3. This rearrangement joins TRBV13 to TRBJ1-4, with D possibly matching TRBD1 (5 bases). The CDR3 totals 15 residues. Germline CDR1 reads PRHDT; CDR2 reads FYEKMQ (reference sequence). V lost 9 bases, J lost 0 bases, and 14 bases lay in between. The CDR3: CASSILGATNEKLFF. CDR3 DNA sequence: TGTGCCAGTAGTATTTTAGGGGCAACTAATGAAAAACTGTTTTTT.

The chain links TRBV5-1 to TRBJ1-1; tentatively, D is TRBD1 (5 bases). V shed 0 bases and J shed 4 bases, with 7 bases lying between them. Germline V gene lookup returns CDR1 SGHRS and CDR2 YFSETQ. The CDR3 runs 13 residues. The CDR3 DNA reads as TGCGCCAGCAGCTTGGATGACAGCACTGAAGCTTTCTTT. Residues: CASSLDDSTEAFF. Full variable domain (rest looked up from reference TRBV5-1 and TRBJ1-1): KAGVTQTPRYLIKTRGQQVTLSCSPISGHRSVSWYQQTPGQGLQFLFEYFSETQRNKGNFPGRFSGRQFSNSRSEMNVSTLELGDSALYLCASSLDDSTEAFFGQGTRLTVV.

The V gene is TRBV2, the J gene TRBJ1-2; D unresolved. Trimming took off 0 bases at V and 5 bases at J, with 7 bases between the two ends. CDR1 and CDR2 (germline): SNHLY, FYNNEI. CDR3 length equals 13 residues. In DNA form, the CDR3 reads TGTGCCAGCAGTGAAGCCCTTGAGTATGGCTACACCTTC. Translating it yields CASSEALEYGYTF.

This clone turned up a few times. The rearrangement links TRBV5-1 to TRBJ2-1, with 7 bases aligning to TRBD1. V shed 4 bases, J shed 4 bases, and the junction held 2 bases outside the gene matches. Germline CDR1 is SGHRS and CDR2 is YFSETQ. This CDR3 has 13 amino acids. Here the CDR3 reads CASSTTGYNEQFF. CDR3 DNA: TGCGCCAGCAGCACGACAGGGTACAATGAGCAGTTCTTC. Using reference TRBV5-1 and TRBJ2-1 for the parts outside the CDR3, the full variable domain is KAGVTQTPRYLIKTRGQQVTLSCSPISGHRSVSWYQQTPGQGLQFLFEYFSETQRNKGNFPGRFSGRQFSNSRSEMNVSTLELGDSALYLCASSTTGYNEQFFGPGTRLTVL.

This clone occurred a few times. Other nucleotide sequences in the sample specify the same CDR3. The chain couples TRBV5-1 to TRBJ2-3, with D perhaps TRBD2 (6 bases). This CDR3 is built from 15 residues. Trimming removed 1 base from V and 2 bases from J, with 11 bases in between. Germline V gene lookup returns CDR1 SGHRS and CDR2 YFSETQ. CDR3 amino acids: CASSLRGLPTDTQYF. CDR3 nucleotides: TGCGCCAGCAGCTTGAGGGGACTGCCCACAGATACGCAGTATTTT.

The chain joins TRBV6-1 to TRBJ1-5, with a possible D match to TRBD1 (5 bases). The germline V gene encodes CDR1 MNHNS and CDR2 SASEGT. CDR3 size: 14 residues. V was clipped by 3 bases and J by 3 bases, with 9 bases between them. The CDR3 is CASSEFRDNQPQHF. The CDR3 DNA reads as TGTGCCAGCAGTGAGTTCAGGGACAATCAGCCCCAGCATTTT.

The CDR3, as DNA: TGCAGCGTTTTCGACAGAGGCGATTCACCCCTCCACTTT. Its protein product is CSVFDRGDSPLHF. The chain employs TRBV29-1 and TRBJ1-6, with a weak D call TRBD1 (5 bases). This CDR3 spans 13 amino acids. Germline V gene data show CDR1 as SQVTM and CDR2 as ANQGSEA. V lost 5 bases, J lost 8 bases, and 13 bases lay in between. The entire variable domain, with the rest obtained from reference TRBV29-1 and TRBJ1-6, is as follows: SAVISQKPSRDICQRGTSLTIQCQVDSQVTMMFWYRQQPGQSLTLIATANQGSEATYESGFVIDKFPISRPNLTFSTLTVSNMSPEDSSIYLCSVFDRGDSPLHFGNGTRLTVT.

The chain couples TRBV19 to TRBJ1-3; D is possibly TRBD1 (5 bases). V lost 7 bases, J lost 0 bases, and 13 bases lay in between. The CDR3 has 15 residues. CDR1 LNHDA and CDR2 SQIVND come from the germline V gene (reference sequence). The CDR3 region is CASKTALLSGNTIYF. CDR3 DNA: TGTGCCAGTAAGACAGCTTTACTCTCTGGAAACACCATATATTTT.

The chain couples TRBV7-8 to TRBJ1-4, with TRBD1 matching over 8 bases. Trimming took 4 bases from V and 8 from J; bases not matched to a gene: 12. The CDR3 runs to 16 residues. Per the germline V gene, CDR1 is SGHVS and CDR2 is FQNEAQ. The CDR3 region is CASSSSIGQGEEKLFF. CDR3 in DNA: TGTGCCAGCAGCTCATCTATCGGACAGGGAGAAGAAAAACTGTTTTTT.

This sequence joins TRBV23-1 and TRBJ2-7; D might be TRBD1 (6 bases). TRBV23-1 is annotated as an ORF whose role is uncertain. The ends were cut back, 5 bases at V and 7 bases at J, with 9 bases in the middle. The CDR3 loop spans 11 amino acids. The chain's CDR3 is CASSGGWEQYF. DNA of the CDR3: TGCGCCAGCAGTGGGGGCTGGGAGCAGTACTTC.